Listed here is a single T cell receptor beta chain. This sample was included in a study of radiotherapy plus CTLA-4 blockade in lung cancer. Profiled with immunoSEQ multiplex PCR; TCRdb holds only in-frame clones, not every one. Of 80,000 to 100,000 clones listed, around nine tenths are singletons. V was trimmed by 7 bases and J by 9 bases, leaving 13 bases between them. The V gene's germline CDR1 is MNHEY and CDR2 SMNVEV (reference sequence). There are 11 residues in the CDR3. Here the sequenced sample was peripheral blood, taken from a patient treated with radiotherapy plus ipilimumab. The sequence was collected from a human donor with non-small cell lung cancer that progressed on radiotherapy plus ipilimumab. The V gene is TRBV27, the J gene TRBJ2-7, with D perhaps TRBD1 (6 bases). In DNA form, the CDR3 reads TGTGCCAGCATATACCGGGACACGCAGTACTTC. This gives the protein CASIYRDTQYF.